This T cell receptor (beta chain) appears in the sequencing data of a study of blood T cell repertoires in COVID-19. Overall study: From the United States, Italy and Spain came samples of acute and convalescent COVID-19. The cDNA or gDNA used as material had been derived from T cells, B-cell-depleted T cells, or PBMCs.

Methods used by the authors: Nucleated cell number was recorded as an estimate derived from reference gene primer amplification. TCRdb's table, derived via immunoSEQ multiplex PCR, lists solely in-frame clones and lacks some. For V, J and clone size, that table is used; D and trimming come from the DNA. The data contain 90,000 or so clones, roughly 72% of them singletons. The CDR3 contains 15 residues. In germline, CDR1 is SGHTS, CDR2 YDEGEE. V shed 2 bases, J shed 2 bases, and the junction held 5 bases outside the gene matches. This receptor was taken from a woman in her fifties or sixties in a cohort sampled during active or convalescent COVID-19. The sequenced sample was peripheral blood. V is TRBV5-8 and J is TRBJ2-5; the match to TRBD1 covers 8 bases. Written as DNA, the CDR3 is TGTGCCAGCAGCTTCGGGACAGGACGGCAAGAGACCCAGTACTTC. It translates to CASSFGTGRQETQYF.